Listed below are T cell receptor beta chains from one sample, sequenced in a study of CXCR3-negative and CXCR3-positive naive CD8 T cells. TCRdb processed the 5' RACE reads again and assigns one entry to each CDR3 protein, with no DNA. The sample has just under 90,000 distinct CDR3 sequences, and its top ten clones hold roughly 0.8%. Sequencing used naive CXCR3+ CD8+ T cells from blood. Receptor source: a human donor in good health. Some clones in this sample may be carry-over from other donors' samples. Each CDR3 is given with its conserved first and last residue.

TRBJ1-1 TRBV13 CASSSNTGTEAFF
TRBJ1-5 TRBV6-4 CASPLAGLAQPQHF
TRBJ1-1 TRBV27 CASSFGQANTEAFF
TRBJ1-1 TRBV12-3/TRBV12-4 CASRPTVITTEAFF
TRBJ1-5 TRBV28 CASSLPRAPDREPDQPQHF
TRBJ2-2 TRBV29-1 CSVTVADTGELFF
TRBJ2-5 TRBV21-1 CASKGAKKETQYF
TRBJ2-1 TRBV5-4 CAGTFSLAAVNEQFF
TRBJ2-7 TRBV7-9 CASSSTGGDFEQYF
TRBJ2-3 TRBV7-3 CASSPKFGMGVNTDTQYF
TRBJ2-3 TRBV6-5 CASSLGSTDTQYF
TRBJ2-3 TRBV7-8 CASSLGASSTDTQYF
TRBJ1-3 TRBV6-5 CASSLSRGNTIYF
TRBJ1-1 TRBV7-2 CASRQGGGGLMNTEAFF
TRBJ2-7 TRBV7-2 CASSLQAGGSQYEQYF
TRBJ2-5 TRBV5-1 CASRQEVEGETQYF
TRBJ2-2 TRBV28 CASSFPTSWEGHLAGELFF
TRBJ2-3 TRBV6-5 CASSYRETDTQYF
TRBJ2-7 TRBV5-1 CASGVVGGYEQYF
TRBJ2-1 TRBV28 CASSLGSEQFF
TRBJ2-7 TRBV29-1 CSVEHGTSTEQYF
TRBJ2-1 TRBV4-3 CASSQWGGNEQFF
TRBJ2-1 TRBV28 CAGSGDNEQFF